The T cell receptor (beta chain) under discussion was sequenced for a study of tissue T cells after allogeneic stem cell transplantation. Study findings and constraints: Shared clones across patients were few; motif clustering revealed tissue-specific shared signatures.

Trimming at V came to 2 bases and at J to 5 bases, leaving 15 bases not matched to a gene. Germline CDR1 and CDR2: MNHNS and SASEGT. The CDR3 runs 20 residues. As for this clone: The antigen is not known.

Sequenced by immunoSEQ multiplex PCR; TCRdb stores in-frame clones only, minus some. The data show about 40,000 clones, with more than 90% seen just once and around 3.8% held by the top ten. The chain employs TRBV6-1 and TRBJ2-1; 13 positions agree with TRBD2. The specimen was blood, collected before transplantation. The receptor was derived from a woman aged 35 to 75 who later had graft-versus-host disease after an allogeneic stem cell transplant. The CDR3 nucleotides are TGTGCCAGCAGTGAACAGTTCCCCGGACTAGCGGGAGTGGGTGACAATGAGCAGTTCTTC. Residues: CASSEQFPGLAGVGDNEQFF.